These 11 T cell receptor beta chains originate from one sample sequenced in a study of blood T cell repertoires in COVID-19. The table came from immunoSEQ multiplex PCR; TCRdb's copy has only in-frame clones and leaves some out. This sample carries some 59,000 clones, roughly 90% of them seen once, and the ten largest clones take roughly 3.9%. The sequenced material came from peripheral blood. The receptors were gathered from a man between 50 and 59 years old with acute or convalescent COVID-19.

V and J are TRBV6-2 or TRBV6-3 and TRBJ2-2; 9 nucleotides agree with TRBD2. There are 19 residues in the CDR3. Unmatched junction bases numbered 14, after V lost 2 bases and J lost 4 bases. CDR1 and CDR2 from the germline V gene are MNHEY and SVGEGT. In DNA, the CDR3 is TGTGCCAGCAGTTACAGGCTAGCGGGAACGTTCGGGACCACCGGGGAGCTGTTTTTT. Translated: CASSYRLAGTFGTTGELFF.

V and J are TRBV5-5 and TRBJ1-1; the D is unclear. This CDR3 is built from 13 residues. Trimming took off 4 bases at V and 6 bases at J, with 13 bases between the two ends. Germline V gene sequence: CDR1 SGHKS, CDR2 YYEKEE (reference sequence). The chain's CDR3 is CASSLPSLAEAFF. Here the CDR3 DNA reads TGTGCCAGCAGCCTCCCCAGCCTAGCTGAAGCTTTCTTT. Together with reference TRBV5-5 and TRBJ1-1, the CDR3 gives the full variable domain: DAGVTQSPTHLIKTRGQQVTLRCSPISGHKSVSWYQQVLGQGPQFIFQYYEKEERGRGNFPDRFSARQFPNYSSELNVNALLLGDSALYLCASSLPSLAEAFFGQGTRLTVV.

The rearrangement uses TRBV18 and TRBJ1-2; maybe TRBD1 (5 bases). V dropped 0 bases and J dropped 5 bases, with 13 bases sitting between them. The CDR3 length is 15 residues. Germline V gives CDR1 KGHSH, CDR2 LQKENI. This chain's CDR3 is CASSPPAPGLYGYTF. The CDR3 DNA is TGTGCCAGCTCACCACCTGCGCCAGGGTTGTATGGCTACACCTTC.

The genes are TRBV19 and TRBJ1-1, with 12 bases matching TRBD1. The germline V gene encodes CDR1 LNHDA and CDR2 SQIVND (reference sequence). The CDR3 runs 13 residues. V gave up 7 bases and J gave up 10 bases; unmatched junction bases: 7. CDR3 region: CASTRDRGHGAFF. CDR3 DNA sequence: TGTGCCAGTACCCGGGACAGGGGGCACGGAGCTTTCTTT.

With regard to this clone: In the same sample, other DNA sequences code for this CDR3. The chain combines TRBV19 with TRBJ1-2; 9 bases fit TRBD1. CDR1 and CDR2 (germline): LNHDA, SQIVND (reference sequence). The V gene end was trimmed by 5 bases and the J gene end by 5 bases; junction bases not matched to a gene: 3. CDR3 size: 13 residues. CDR3 in DNA: TGTGCCAGTAGTCCAGACAGGGGGTATGGCTACACCTTC. This sequence encodes CASSPDRGYGYTF.

The rearrangement joins TRBV9 to TRBJ1-5; TRBD1 matches 9 bases. Germline V gene data show CDR1 as SGDLS and CDR2 as YYNGEE. This CDR3 comprises 14 residues. Unmatched junction bases numbered 5, after V lost 4 bases and J lost 6 bases. CDR3 sequence reads: CASSPGTGFQPQHF. The CDR3 coding sequence is TGTGCCAGCAGCCCCGGGACAGGGTTTCAGCCCCAGCATTTT.

J is TRBJ2-3 and V is TRBV2; 7 bases fit TRBD2. CDR3 length equals 16 residues. V lost 6 bases and J lost 1; bases outside the gene matches: 10. Germline V lookup: CDR1 SNHLY, CDR2 FYNNEI. In nucleotides, the CDR3 is TGTGCCAGCAGAAGGGACTACCCCCAGGGCACAGATACGCAGTATTTT. Translating it yields CASRRDYPQGTDTQYF.

The rearrangement uses TRBV6-5 and TRBJ1-6; 7 bases agree with TRBD1. Germline V gene data show CDR1 as MNHEY and CDR2 as SVGAGI. The CDR3 covers 14 residues. The V gene end was trimmed by 7 bases and the J gene end by 5 bases; junction bases not matched to a gene: 5. This CDR3 reads CASTPQGDNSPLHF. The DNA for the CDR3 is TGTGCCAGCACCCCCCAGGGGGATAATTCACCCCTCCACTTT.

In the case of this clone: The junction differs from germline at one of its ends, possibly a read error. The chain employs TRBV5-5 and TRBJ2-4, with 9 bases aligning to TRBD1. CDR1 is SGHKS, CDR2 YYEKEE, per germline (reference sequence). The CDR3 is 16 residues long. CDR3 coding DNA: TGTGCCAGCAGCTCTATATATATCCGGGACAGGGACGGTTTGGGGTTC. Protein product: CASSSIYIRDRDGLGF.

The V gene is TRBV6-5, the J gene TRBJ2-7; 8 bases line up with TRBD1. J lost 4 bases, V lost 7 bases, and 12 bases had no gene match. This CDR3 contains 15 residues. The V gene's germline CDR1 is MNHEY and CDR2 SVGAGI. CDR3 DNA: TGTGCCAGCACCGGTTCCGGACAGGGAAGTTACGAGCAGTACTTC. Translating it yields CASTGSGQGSYEQYF.

The chain uses TRBV25-1 and TRBJ1-2; 8 nucleotides match TRBD1. This CDR3 comprises 15 residues. Trimming removed 6 bases from V and 0 bases from J; junction bases left unmatched: 6. CDR1 MGHDK and CDR2 SYGVNS come from the germline V gene. The CDR3 region is CASRGGTGPNYGYTF. The CDR3 DNA follows: TGTGCCAGCAGAGGGGGGACAGGCCCTAACTATGGCTACACCTTC.